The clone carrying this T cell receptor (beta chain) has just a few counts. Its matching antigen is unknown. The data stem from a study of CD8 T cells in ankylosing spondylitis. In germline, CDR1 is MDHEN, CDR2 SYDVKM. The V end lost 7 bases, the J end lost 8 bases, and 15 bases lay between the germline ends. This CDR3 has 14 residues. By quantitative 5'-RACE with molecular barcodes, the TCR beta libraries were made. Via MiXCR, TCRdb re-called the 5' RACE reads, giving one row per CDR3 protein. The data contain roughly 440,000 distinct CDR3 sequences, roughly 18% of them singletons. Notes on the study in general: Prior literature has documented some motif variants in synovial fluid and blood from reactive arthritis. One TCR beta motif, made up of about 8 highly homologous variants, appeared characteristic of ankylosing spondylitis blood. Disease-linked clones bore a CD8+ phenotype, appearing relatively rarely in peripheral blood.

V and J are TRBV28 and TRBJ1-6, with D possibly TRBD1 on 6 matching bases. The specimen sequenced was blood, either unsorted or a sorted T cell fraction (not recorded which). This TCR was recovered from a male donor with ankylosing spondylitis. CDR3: CASNPQGFDSPLHF. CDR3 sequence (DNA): TGTGCCAGCAACCCTCAGGGGTTTGATTCACCCCTCCACTTT.